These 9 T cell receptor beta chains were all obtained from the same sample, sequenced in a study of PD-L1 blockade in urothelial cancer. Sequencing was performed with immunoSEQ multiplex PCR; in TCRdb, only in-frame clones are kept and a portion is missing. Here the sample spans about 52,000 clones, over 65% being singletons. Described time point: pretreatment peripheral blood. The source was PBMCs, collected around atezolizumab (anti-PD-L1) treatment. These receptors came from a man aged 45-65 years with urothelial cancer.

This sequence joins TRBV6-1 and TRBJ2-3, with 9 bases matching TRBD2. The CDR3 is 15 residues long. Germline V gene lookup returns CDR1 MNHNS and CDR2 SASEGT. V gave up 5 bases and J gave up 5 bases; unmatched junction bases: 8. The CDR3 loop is CASSTMAGGQDTQYF. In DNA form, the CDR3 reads TGTGCCAGCAGTACTATGGCGGGGGGGCAAGATACGCAGTATTTT.

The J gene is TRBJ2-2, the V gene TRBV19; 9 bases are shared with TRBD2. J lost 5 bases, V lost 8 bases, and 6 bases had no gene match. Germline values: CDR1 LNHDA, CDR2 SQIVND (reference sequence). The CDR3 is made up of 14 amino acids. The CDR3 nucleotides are TGTGCCAGTTCCCTAGCGGGGCGAACCGGGGAGCTGTTTTTT. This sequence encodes CASSLAGRTGELFF.

CDR3 in DNA: TGTGCCAGCAGCAGAATCGGGGGGGATCAGCCCCAGCATTTT. This translates into CASSRIGGDQPQHF. The V gene is TRBV27, the J gene TRBJ1-5; D is perhaps TRBD1 (5 bases). The CDR3 sequence is 14 residues long. The V gene's germline CDR1 is MNHEY and CDR2 SMNVEV (reference sequence). V dropped 6 bases and J dropped 5 bases, with 14 bases sitting between them.

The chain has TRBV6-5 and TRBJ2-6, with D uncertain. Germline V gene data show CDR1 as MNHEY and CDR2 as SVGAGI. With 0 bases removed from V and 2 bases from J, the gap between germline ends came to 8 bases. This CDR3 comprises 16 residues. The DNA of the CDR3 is TGTGCCAGCAGTTACTCGAGTGTCGCTGGGGCCAACGTCCTGACTTTC. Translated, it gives CASSYSSVAGANVLTF.

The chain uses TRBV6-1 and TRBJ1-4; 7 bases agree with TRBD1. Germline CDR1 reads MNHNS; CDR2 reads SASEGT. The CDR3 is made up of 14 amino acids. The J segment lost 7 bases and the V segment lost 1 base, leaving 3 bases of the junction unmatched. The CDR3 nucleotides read TGTGCCAGCAGTGAAGGACAGGGTTTTGAAAAACTGTTTTTT. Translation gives CASSEGQGFEKLFF.

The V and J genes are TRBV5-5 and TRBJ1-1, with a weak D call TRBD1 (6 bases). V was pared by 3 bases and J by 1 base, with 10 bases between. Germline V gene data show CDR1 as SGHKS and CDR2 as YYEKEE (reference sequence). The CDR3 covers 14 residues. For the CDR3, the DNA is TGTGCCAGCAGCTGGGGGGGCGCGAACACTGAAGCTTTCTTT. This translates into CASSWGGANTEAFF.

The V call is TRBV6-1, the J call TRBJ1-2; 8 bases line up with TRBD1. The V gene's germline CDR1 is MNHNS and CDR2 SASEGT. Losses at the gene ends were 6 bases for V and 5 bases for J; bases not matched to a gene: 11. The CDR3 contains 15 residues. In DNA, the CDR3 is TGTGCCAGCAGCTTTGGACAGGGACGGGGGTATGGCTACACCTTC. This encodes CASSFGQGRGYGYTF.

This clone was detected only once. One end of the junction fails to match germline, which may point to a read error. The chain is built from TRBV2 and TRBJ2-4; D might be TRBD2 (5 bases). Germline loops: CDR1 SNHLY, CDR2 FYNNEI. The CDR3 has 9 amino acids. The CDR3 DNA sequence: TGTGCCAGCCGACCCGGGGAATCATTC. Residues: CASRPGESF.

The CDR3 nucleotides read TGTGCCAGCAGCTTGGGACTAGCGGGAGGTAGACACGAGCAGTACTTC. This codes for CASSLGLAGGRHEQYF. This rearrangement joins TRBV5-8 to TRBJ2-7, with TRBD2 matching 13 bases. The CDR3 is 16 amino acids. The J segment lost 5 bases and the V segment lost 0 bases, leaving 5 bases of the junction unmatched. The germline V gene has CDR1 SGHTS and CDR2 YDEGEE.